The 12 T cell receptor beta chains presented below share a single source sample, sequenced in a study of tumor-infiltrating lymphocytes in primary liver carcinoma (dated by TCRdb to 2017 to 2019). For sequencing, an Illumina HiSeq 2500 was employed. TCRbeta-specific cDNA was reverse-transcribed from about 520 ng total RNA using a constant-region primer and ProtoScript II reverse transcriptase. The TCRbeta libraries were prepared through three rounds of nested multiplex PCR following a slightly modified ARM-PCR procedure. Each of the first two PCR rounds ran for approximately 10 cycles using multiplex TRBV1-TRBV30 forward primers together with a Cbeta reverse primer. TCRdb reran the public reads through fastp at Q25 and MiXCR, keeping productive beta chains. A single entry per CDR3 protein holds the most common genes and DNA from its merged rows. For this sample the table gives just over 300,000 distinct CDR3 sequences, of which more than 55% were detected only once. More than 15% of the sample rests with the top ten.

Blood RNA was extracted from unsorted whole blood with TRIzol reagent; germline DNA came from the DNeasy Blood & Tissue kit. The sequenced sample was peripheral blood. These receptor sequences come from a woman aged 25 to 39 with primary liver carcinoma and hepatitis B virus infection.

This clonotype was recorded a few times. The chain combines TRBV6-1 with TRBJ2-1; D tentatively reads TRBD1 or TRBD2 (7 bases each). The CDR3 sequence is 17 residues long. V gave up 6 bases and J gave up 4 bases, with 22 bases separating them. Germline V lookup: CDR1 MNHNS, CDR2 SASEGT. The CDR3 here is CASRKEGAGLKYNEQFF. In DNA form, the CDR3 reads TGTGCCAGCAGAAAAGAGGGGGCGGGACTAAAATACAATGAGCAGTTCTTC.

Turning to this clonotype: The junction does not match germline at one end; this may be a read error. V and J are TRBV14 and TRBJ2-1, with 9 bases that match TRBD2. CDR1 SGHDN and CDR2 FVKESK come from the germline V gene. This CDR3 spans 15 amino acids. The CDR3 loop is CTSGPLAGPRNEQFF. As DNA, the CDR3 is TGTACCAGCGGGCCCCTAGCGGGGCCTCGAAATGAGCAGTTCTTC. Full variable domain (missing parts from reference TRBV14 and TRBJ2-1): EAGVTQFPSHSVIEKGQTVTLRCDPISGHDNLYWYRRVMGKEIKFLLHFVKESKQDESGMPNNRFLAERTGGTYSTLKVQPAELEDSGVYFCTSGPLAGPRNEQFFGPGTRLTVL.

As regards this clonotype: It may be a read error: a sequence one base away is much more abundant. The chain combines TRBV29-1 with TRBJ1-3; D not resolved. Trimming shortened V by 5 bases and J by 0 bases, and 11 bases separated the two germline ends. The CDR3 has 14 amino acids. Germline CDR1 and CDR2: SQVTM and ANQGSEA. Written as DNA, the CDR3 is TGCAGCGTTTTGGCCGCCTTCTCTGGAAACACCATATATTTT. This translates into CSVLAAFSGNTIYF.

This sequence joins TRBV5-4 and TRBJ2-1, with 13 bases aligning to TRBD2. The CDR3 runs to 19 residues. J gave up 4 bases and V 6 bases, and 16 bases lay outside the gene matches. Germline V gene sequence: CDR1 SGHNT, CDR2 YYREEE (reference sequence). CDR3 nucleotide sequence: TGTGCCAGCAACCGGCGGCAAACTAGCGGGAGGGCCCCTTACAATGAGCAGTTCTTC. Its translation is CASNRRQTSGRAPYNEQFF. The variable domain in full, completed from reference TRBV5-4 and TRBJ2-1, reads ETGVTQSPTHLIKTRGQQVTLRCSSQSGHNTVSWYQQALGQGPQFIFQYYREEENGRGNFPPRFSGLQFPNYSSELNVNALELDDSALYLCASNRRQTSGRAPYNEQFFGPGTRLTVL.

This clonotype was observed once. The rearrangement joins TRBV6-1 to TRBJ1-6, with unresolved D. Germline CDR1 and CDR2: MNHNS and SASEGT. V gave up 6 bases and J gave up 10 bases, with 13 bases separating them. This CDR3 has 13 residues. As DNA, the CDR3 is TGTGCCAGCAGCGAGGAGGTCGGATCACCCCTCCACTTT. Translation gives CASSEEVGSPLHF.

Concerning this clonotype itself: A much larger clone sits a single nucleotide away, making a read error possible. The chain combines TRBV6-5 with TRBJ1-2; D gene ambiguous. Germline V gives CDR1 MNHEY, CDR2 SVGAGI. Trimming shortened V by 10 bases and J by 8 bases, and 17 bases separated the two germline ends. This CDR3 region has 12 residues. DNA for the CDR3: TGTGCCATTGGCGCAGGTTTTGGCGGCTACACCTTC. Its protein product is CAIGAGFGGYTF.

As regards this clonotype: The conserved final phenylalanine or tryptophan is absent from the CDR3, which likely points to a read error. The gene calls are TRBV6-6 and TRBJ2-7; 8 bases map to TRBD1. The CDR3 has 14 amino acids. Germline lookup yields CDR1 MNHNY and CDR2 SVGAGI (reference sequence). The J segment lost 4 bases and the V segment lost 5 bases, leaving 7 bases of the junction unmatched. CDR3 region: CASSQTGVGYEQYY. CDR3 coding DNA: TGTGCCAGCAGTCAGACAGGGGTCGGTTACGAGCAGTACTAC.

As regards this clonotype: No conserved phenylalanine or tryptophan is present at the end of the CDR3, so a read error is the likely explanation. V gene TRBV5-1 combines with J gene TRBJ2-1; D possibly corresponds to TRBD2 (7 bases). Germline CDR1 is SGHRS and CDR2 is YFSETQ. V was clipped by 2 bases and J by 3 bases, with 9 bases between them. The CDR3 spans 14 residues. For the CDR3, the DNA is TGCGCCAGCAGCTTAGGGGGGGACTACAATGAGCAGTTCATC. It is translated as CASSLGGDYNEQFI.

The rearrangement links TRBV28 to TRBJ1-6, with a tentative D call TRBD1 (6 bases). Trimming pared 3 bases from V and 6 bases from J, leaving 18 bases between. This CDR3 is 17 amino acids long. Germline V gene data show CDR1 as MDHEN and CDR2 as SYDVKM. CDR3 in DNA: TGTGCCAGCAGTTTCCCGGAACAGGGAGCATGTAATTCACCCCTCCACTTT. Translated, it gives CASSFPEQGACNSPLHF. The whole variable domain, remainder taken from reference TRBV28 and TRBJ1-6, is DVKVTQSSRYLVKRTGEKVFLECVQDMDHENMFWYRQDPGLGLRLIYFSYDVKMKEKGDIPEGYSVSREKKERFSLILESASTNQTSMYLCASSFPEQGACNSPLHFGNGTRLTVT.

In the case of this clonotype: A junction boundary mismatches the germline segment, possibly from a read error. V and J are TRBV5-6 and TRBJ1-3; perhaps TRBD1 as D (6 bases). The CDR3 contains 15 residues. The germline V gene encodes CDR1 SGHDT and CDR2 YYEEEE. CDR3 in DNA: TGTACCAGCAGCTTGGGGGCAGTTACGGGAAACACCATATATTTT. This encodes CTSSLGAVTGNTIYF.

The chain uses TRBV29-1 and TRBJ2-6; D is perhaps TRBD1 (5 bases). V was pared by 6 bases and J by 16 bases, with 19 bases between. CDR3 size: 12 residues. The germline V gene encodes CDR1 SQVTM and CDR2 ANQGSEA. DNA for the CDR3: TGCAGCGTAAACTCTGGGGCCAGCGTACTGACTTTC. It codes for CSVNSGASVLTF.

This chain uses TRBV11-2 with TRBJ2-5; D may be TRBD2 (5 bases). V was pared by 9 bases and J by 1 base, with 15 bases between. The CDR3 covers 14 residues. Germline-derived CDR1 and CDR2 are SGHAT and FQNNGV. CDR3 residues: CASSPGKIQETQYF. The DNA of the CDR3 is TGTGCCAGTAGTCCGGGAAAGATCCAAGAGACCCAGTACTTC.